The clone carrying this TCR beta chain was recorded only once. This sample was included in a study of blood T cell repertoires in COVID-19. About the study: Sites across the United States, Italy and Spain contributed samples from acute and convalescent COVID-19. Nucleic acid was either cDNA or gDNA, and it came from T cells, B-cell-depleted T cells, or PBMCs.

V lost 5 bases, J lost 0 bases, and 4 bases stayed unmatched. Germline CDR1 and CDR2: MNHEY and SMNVEV (reference sequence). The CDR3 totals 15 residues. TCRdb's table, derived via immunoSEQ multiplex PCR, lists solely in-frame clones and lacks some. Among tens of thousands of clones listed, 75% to 85% were seen once. Sequenced material: peripheral blood. The sequence was obtained from a human donor in a cohort sampled during active COVID-19. The V call is TRBV27, the J call TRBJ1-1; 9 bases are a match to TRBD1. CDR3 DNA: TGTGCCAGCAGTAGGGGGACAGGGATGAACACTGAAGCTTTCTTT. It codes for CASSRGTGMNTEAFF.